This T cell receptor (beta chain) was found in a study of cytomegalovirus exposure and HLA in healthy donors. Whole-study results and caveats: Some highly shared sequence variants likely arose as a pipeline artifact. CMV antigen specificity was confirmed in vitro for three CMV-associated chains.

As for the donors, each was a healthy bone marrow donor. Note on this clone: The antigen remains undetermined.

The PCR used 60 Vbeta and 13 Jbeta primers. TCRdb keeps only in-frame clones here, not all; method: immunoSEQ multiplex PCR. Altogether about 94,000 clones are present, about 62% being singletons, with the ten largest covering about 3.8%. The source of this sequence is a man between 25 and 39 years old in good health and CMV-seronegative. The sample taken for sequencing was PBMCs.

This CDR3 reads CASSGWPLYGYTF. In DNA form, the CDR3 reads TGTGCCAGCAGTGGTTGGCCCCTTTATGGCTACACCTTC. The chain links TRBV27 to TRBJ1-2; D unresolved. The V end was cut by 5 bases, the J end by 5 bases, with 12 bases between. Germline V gives CDR1 MNHEY, CDR2 SMNVEV (reference sequence). The CDR3 covers 13 residues.